The clone carrying this T cell receptor (beta chain) was found a few times. The antigen is undetermined. This entry comes from a study of T cells in Graves' hyperthyroidism and ophthalmopathy. Uncontrolled infection, other autoimmune disease, pregnancy or lactation excluded patients. Fresh peripheral blood, roughly 10 ml of it, supplied the PBMCs. General study findings and limits: Most thyroid-expanded clonotypes above 0.001 were also found in blood.

The germline V gene encodes CDR1 DFQATT and CDR2 SNEGSKA (reference sequence). V shed 3 bases, J shed 2 bases, and the junction held 7 bases outside the gene matches. The CDR3 is 15 residues long. Amplification of TCR beta CDR3 regions was performed using RNA transcripts as template. TCR CDR3 underwent first-round RT-PCR with the HTBI primer set. TCRdb processed the multiplex PCR reads anew with MiXCR; each CDR3 protein has one entry. The sample has around 690,000 distinct CDR3 sequences; about a fifth are singletons. This TCR was sampled from a man aged 30-40 years with Graves' ophthalmopathy. The V and J genes are TRBV20-1 and TRBJ2-3; 8 nucleotides line up with TRBD2. Input material: blood. The chain's CDR3 is CSARSASGYTDTQYF. The CDR3 DNA is TGCAGTGCTAGGTCCGCTAGCGGGTACACAGATACGCAGTATTTT.